Shown below are 16 T cell receptor beta chains from a single sample sequenced in a study of tumor and adjacent non-tumor tissue in lung cancer. This sample's RNA came from whole unsorted tissue. A modified ARM-PCR protocol with three rounds of nested PCR amplified TCRbeta. TCRdb reprocessed the multiplex PCR reads with MiXCR, giving one entry per CDR3 protein. The top ten clones hold more than 35% of a sample with around 99,000 distinct CDR3 sequences, more than 70% of them seen once. The sample comprised lung tumor tissue. These receptors all come from a woman aged 60-75 years with non-small cell lung cancer.

This clonotype was detected once. A much larger clone is a single base away; this may be a read error. The chain has TRBV6-8 and TRBJ2-1; 9 bases are shared with TRBD1. The CDR3 is 17 amino acids. Losses at the gene ends were 6 bases for V and 1 base for J; bases not matched to a gene: 10. CDR1 and CDR2 (germline): MNHGY, SAAAGT. The CDR3 DNA is TGTGCCAGCAGCCCCGGGACAGGGATCCGGTCCTACAATGAGCAGTTCTTC. This codes for CASSPGTGIRSYNEQFF.

Of note for this clonotype: The germline gene is not matched at one end of the junction; a read error may be the cause. V gene TRBV11-3 combines with J gene TRBJ2-1; the match to TRBD2 covers 7 bases. The germline V gene has CDR1 SGHNT and CDR2 YENEEA. This CDR3 has 17 residues. DNA for the CDR3: TGTGTCAGCAGCTTAGAGTTGACTGGCGGGAGTCACAATAAGCAGTTCTTC. This translates into CVSSLELTGGSHNKQFF.

This clonotype showed up just once. A much bigger clone sits one base away, suggesting this may be a read error. This sequence joins TRBV4-3 and TRBJ1-1; 7 nucleotides match TRBD1. CDR3 length: 15 amino acids. Germline V gives CDR1 LGHNA, CDR2 YSLEER. CDR3 sequence reads: CASSQGGRGNTEDFF. Here the CDR3 DNA reads TGCGCCAGCAGCCAAGGGGGCAGGGGGAACACTGAAGATTTCTTT.

As for this clonotype: This could be a read error, since a much larger clone is one nucleotide away. V and J are TRBV5-4 and TRBJ1-2; D perhaps matches TRBD1 (6 bases). The CDR3 is made up of 15 amino acids. The germline V and J ends were trimmed by 4 bases and 4 bases, with 17 bases remaining between them. The germline V gene encodes CDR1 SGHNT and CDR2 YYREEE (reference sequence). The CDR3 bases are TGTGCCAGCAGCCAACAACAGGGAAGTAGCTATGGCTACACCTTC. This gives the protein CASSQQQGSSYGYTF.

V is TRBV4-3 and J is TRBJ2-1; TRBD2 aligns across 13 bases. Germline lookup yields CDR1 LGHNA and CDR2 YSLEER. CDR3 size: 16 residues. V lost 4 bases and J lost 5; bases outside the gene matches: 5. The CDR3 coding sequence is TGCGCCAGCAGCCTAGGGACTAGCGGGATTCACAATGAGCAGTTCTTC. It translates to CASSLGTSGIHNEQFF.

This chain links TRBV7-8 with TRBJ2-3; D possibly uses TRBD1 or TRBD2 (6 bases each). This CDR3 is 16 amino acids long. CDR1 is SGHVS, CDR2 FQNEAQ, per germline. V gave up 8 bases and J gave up 8 bases, with 26 bases separating them. This CDR3 is CASGKLAGASSGTQYF. Written as DNA, the CDR3 is TGTGCCAGCGGCAAACTAGCAGGGGCTTCATCCGGTACGCAGTATTTT.

This sequence joins TRBV11-2 and TRBJ1-4; D is undetermined. In germline, CDR1 is SGHAT, CDR2 FQNNGV. This CDR3 region has 13 residues. V was shortened by 11 bases and J by 7 bases, with 17 bases between the two germline ends. The CDR3 DNA reads TGTGCCTTCAGGCGGCGGGGAGCTGAAAAACTGTTTTTT. Encoded protein: CAFRRRGAEKLFF.

Note on this clonotype: The junction departs from the called germline gene at one end, perhaps through a read error. This chain uses TRBV2 with TRBJ1-4; D is unclear. CDR3 length: 14 residues. Per the germline V gene, CDR1 is SNHLY and CDR2 is FYNNEI. The DNA for the CDR3 is TGTGTCAGCAGTGACCAGGCCGCGGAGGAAAAACTGTTTTTT. Amino acid sequence: CVSSDQAAEEKLFF.

This rearrangement joins TRBV11-2 to TRBJ1-5; 8 bases are shared with TRBD1. Germline V gene lookup returns CDR1 SGHAT and CDR2 FQNNGV. The CDR3 is 14 amino acids. In nucleotides, the CDR3 is TGTGACAAGAGCAGGACAGGGATCGATCAGCCCCAGCATTTT. Its translation is CDKSRTGIDQPQHF. Full variable domain (missing parts from reference TRBV11-2 and TRBJ1-5): EAGVAQSPRYKIIEKRQSVAFWCNPISGHATLYWYQQILGQGPKLLIQFQNNGVVDDSQLPKDRFSAERLKGVDSTLKIQPAKLEDSAVYLCDKSRTGIDQPQHFGDGTRLSIL.

This clonotype was seen once. Because it lacks the conserved phenylalanine or tryptophan at the end, this CDR3 is likely a read error. Because the CDR3's place on the DNA is in doubt, the DNA is left out and the CDR3 is given as listed by TCRdb. The chain has TRBV11-2 and TRBJ2-3; TRBD1, the D gene given by the table, was not confirmed from the DNA. The CDR3 is made up of 16 amino acids, end residues included. CDR1 is SGHAT, CDR2 FQNNGV, per germline. The CDR3 loop reads CASSLRSQVNTDTQCL.

CDR3 in amino acids: CASNEESNTGELFF. The CDR3 coding sequence is TGTGCCAGCAACGAAGAGTCTAACACCGGGGAGCTGTTTTTT. The chain carries TRBV5-4 and TRBJ2-2; D uncertain. The length of the CDR3 is 14 residues. Germline V gene data show CDR1 as SGHNT and CDR2 as YYREEE (reference sequence). The V end was cut by 6 bases, the J end by 2 bases, with 11 bases between. Combining the CDR3 with reference TRBV5-4 and TRBJ2-2 gives the whole variable domain ETGVTQSPTHLIKTRGQQVTLRCSSQSGHNTVSWYQQALGQGPQFIFQYYREEENGRGNFPPRFSGLQFPNYSSELNVNALELDDSALYLCASNEESNTGELFFGEGSRLTVL.

The sample holds a few counts of this clonotype. The junction departs from germline at one end; a sequencing error may be responsible. The J gene is TRBJ1-6, the V gene TRBV11-2, with D unclear. Germline assignment: CDR1 SGHAT and CDR2 FQNNGV. The CDR3 is made up of 14 amino acids. The chain's CDR3 is CASSLEASNPLLHF. The CDR3 coding sequence is TGTGCGAGCAGCTTAGAAGCAAGTAATCCACTCCTCCACTTT.

This clonotype came up a few times. This may be a read error: a much more frequent sequence differs by one nucleotide. CDR3 sequence reads: CSDTGQGGMNTEAFF. The CDR3, as DNA: TGCAGCGATACCGGACAGGGGGGGATGAACACTGAAGCTTTCTTT. The J gene is TRBJ1-1, the V gene TRBV29-1; TRBD1 matches 10 bases. Germline V lookup: CDR1 SQVTM, CDR2 ANQGSEA. Losses at the gene ends were 7 bases for V and 0 bases for J; bases not matched to a gene: 8. The CDR3 sequence is 15 residues long.

The V and J genes are TRBV5-5 and TRBJ2-7; D may be TRBD1 (5 bases). The CDR3 length is 12 residues. Trimming left V 4 bases short and J 6 bases short, with 11 bases between. CDR1 and CDR2 (germline): SGHKS, YYEKEE (reference sequence). CDR3 loop: CASSLDTSEQYF. The CDR3 DNA is TGTGCCAGCAGCCTGGACACGAGCGAGCAGTACTTC.

Concerning this clonotype: Lacking the conserved final phenylalanine or tryptophan, this CDR3 likely reflects a read error. The chain links TRBV11-3 to TRBJ2-1, with a tentative D call TRBD2 (6 bases). CDR3 size: 17 residues. The germline V gene encodes CDR1 SGHNT and CDR2 YENEEA. The CDR3: CACSLELTSGSHNEQFI. Written as DNA, the CDR3 is TGTGCCTGCAGCTTAGAGCTGACTAGTGGGAGCCACAATGAGCAGTTCATC.

Turning to this clonotype: One end of the junction is discordant with germline, which a read error may explain. The chain recombines TRBV20-1 with TRBJ2-1; D not resolved. Germline CDR1 and CDR2: DFQATT and SNEGSKA (reference sequence). The CDR3 has 13 amino acids. CDR3 amino acids: CSARRNQYNEQFF. The CDR3 DNA reads TGCAGTGCTAGGAGGAACCAATACAATGAACAGTTCTTC.